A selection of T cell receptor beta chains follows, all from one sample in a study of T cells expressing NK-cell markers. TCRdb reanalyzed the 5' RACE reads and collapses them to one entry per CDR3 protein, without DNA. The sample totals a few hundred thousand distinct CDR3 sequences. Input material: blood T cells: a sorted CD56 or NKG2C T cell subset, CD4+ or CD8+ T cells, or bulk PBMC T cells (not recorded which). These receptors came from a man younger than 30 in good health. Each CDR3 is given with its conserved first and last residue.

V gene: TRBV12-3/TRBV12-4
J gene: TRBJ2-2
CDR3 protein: CASSFQGFTGELFF

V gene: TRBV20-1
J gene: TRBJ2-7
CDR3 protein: CSAGGTGEQYF

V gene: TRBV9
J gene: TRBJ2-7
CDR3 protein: CASSPRDSPYEQYF

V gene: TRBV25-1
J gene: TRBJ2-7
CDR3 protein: CASSPHLDRGREQYF

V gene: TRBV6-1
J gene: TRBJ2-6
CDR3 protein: CASSEHRGSGANVLTF

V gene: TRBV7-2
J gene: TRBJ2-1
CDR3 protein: CASSSGGLVFF

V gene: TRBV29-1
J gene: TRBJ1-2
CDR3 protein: CSVEDREWYGYTF

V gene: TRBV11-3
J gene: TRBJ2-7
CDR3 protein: CASSVGPYYEQYF

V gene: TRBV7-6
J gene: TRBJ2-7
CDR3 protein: CASSLDTGVPYEQYF

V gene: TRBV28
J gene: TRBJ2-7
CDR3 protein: CASTRAQNSLRGQYF